This is a list of T cell receptor beta chains from one sample in a study of cytomegalovirus exposure and HLA in healthy donors. Assay used: immunoSEQ multiplex PCR; TCRdb lists only in-frame clones, some missing. Of more than 100,000 clones in the sample, around 74% were seen once. What was sequenced was PBMCs. These receptors originate from a man in his sixties in good health and CMV-seropositive. Both conserved end residues are part of each CDR3. The D gene is left open where the match is weak. Where a row states a size, it is once, few, many or the class of an expanded clone; other rows omit it.

>TRBD1|14|TRBV6-1|TRBJ2-7|-
TGTGCCAGCAGTCTAAGGACAGGACCATACGAGCAGTACTTC
CASSLRTGPYEQYF
>TRBD1|14|TRBV9|TRBJ1-1|-
TGTGCCAGCAGCGTAGCGACAGGGGACACTGAAGCTTTCTTT
CASSVATGDTEAFF
>-|14|TRBV6-1|TRBJ2-1|-
TGTGCCAGCAGTGGGACCCCCAGGGACAATGAGCAGTTCTTC
CASSGTPRDNEQFF
>-|16|TRBV6-1|TRBJ2-2|few
TGTGCCAGCAGTGAAGCGCCAGGAGGGGCTGCCGGGGAGCTGTTTTTT
CASSEAPGGAAGELFF
>-|15|TRBV7-2|TRBJ2-1|-
TGTGCCAGCAGCTTAGCGCTTTTATGGCTCAGTGAGCAGTTCTTC
CASSLALLWLSEQFF
>TRBD1|14|TRBV6-1|TRBJ1-5|-
TGTGCCAGCAGGGGACAGGATTGGTATCAGCCCCAGCATTTT
CASRGQDWYQPQHF
>TRBD1|14|TRBV28|TRBJ1-1|-
TGTGCCAGCAGTTCTACCGACAGGGGGCTTGAAGCTTTCTTT
CASSSTDRGLEAFF
>-|11|TRBV7-8|TRBJ2-1|few
TGTGCCAGCAGCCCTTCCAATGAGCAGTTCTTC
CASSPSNEQFF
>TRBD1|17|TRBV5-1|TRBJ1-5|-
TGCGCCAGCAGCTTGGGTGGGACAGGATATAGCAATCAGCCCCAGCATTTT
CASSLGGTGYSNQPQHF
>-|13|TRBV9|TRBJ1-2|-
TGTGCCAGCAGCCTAACAGACAGAGGTGGCTACACCTTC
CASSLTDRGGYTF